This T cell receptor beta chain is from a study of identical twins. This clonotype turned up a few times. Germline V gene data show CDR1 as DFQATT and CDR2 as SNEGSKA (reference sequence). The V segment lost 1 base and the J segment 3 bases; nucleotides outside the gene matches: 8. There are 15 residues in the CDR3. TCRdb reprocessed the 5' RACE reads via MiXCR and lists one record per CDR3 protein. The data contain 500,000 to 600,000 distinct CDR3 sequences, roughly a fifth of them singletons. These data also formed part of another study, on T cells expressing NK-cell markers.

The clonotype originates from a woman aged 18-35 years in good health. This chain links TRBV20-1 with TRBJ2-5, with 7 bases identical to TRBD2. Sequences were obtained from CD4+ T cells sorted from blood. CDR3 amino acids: CSARGALGREETQYF. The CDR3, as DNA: TGCAGTGCTAGAGGCGCACTAGGGAGGGAAGAGACCCAGTACTTC.